This paragraph reports one T cell receptor (beta chain). Its target is not known. Sequencing was performed with immunoSEQ multiplex PCR; in TCRdb, only in-frame clones are kept and a portion is missing. The sample has approximately 110,000 clones; about 87% are singletons. The V end was cut by 2 bases, the J end by 4 bases, with 18 bases between. Germline CDR1 SGHTA, CDR2 FQGTGA. CDR3 size: 16 residues. These data belong to a study of T cell responses to AZD1222 COVID-19 vaccine. Findings and caveats of the study: Donors, mostly white British, included more females; clonal diversity was possibly underestimated.

This receptor was obtained from an adult in good health. The rearrangement uses TRBV7-3 and TRBJ2-7; D may correspond to TRBD1 or TRBD2 (6 bases each). The material sequenced was peripheral blood, taken on day 0 of AZD1222 vaccination. The CDR3 region has the DNA TGTGCCAGCAGCTTAGGCCCGAGGGGGGATGGATACGAGCAGTACTTC. Residues: CASSLGPRGDGYEQYF.